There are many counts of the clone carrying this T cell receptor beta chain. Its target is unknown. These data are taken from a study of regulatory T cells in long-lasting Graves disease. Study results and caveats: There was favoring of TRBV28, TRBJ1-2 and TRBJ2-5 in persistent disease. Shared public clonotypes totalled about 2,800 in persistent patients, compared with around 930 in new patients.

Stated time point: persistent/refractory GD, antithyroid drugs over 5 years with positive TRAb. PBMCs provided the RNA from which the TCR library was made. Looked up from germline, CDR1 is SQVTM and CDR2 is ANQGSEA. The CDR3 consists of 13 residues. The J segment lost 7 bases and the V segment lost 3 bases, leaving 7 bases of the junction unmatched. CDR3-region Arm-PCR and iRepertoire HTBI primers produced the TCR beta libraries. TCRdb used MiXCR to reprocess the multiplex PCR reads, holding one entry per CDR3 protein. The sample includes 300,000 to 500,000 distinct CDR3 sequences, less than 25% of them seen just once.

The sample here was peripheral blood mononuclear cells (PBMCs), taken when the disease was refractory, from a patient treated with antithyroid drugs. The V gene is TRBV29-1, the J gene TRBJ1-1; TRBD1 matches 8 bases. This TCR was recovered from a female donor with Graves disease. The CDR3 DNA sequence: TGCAGCGTTGAGCCCGGGACAGGACGTGAAGCTTTCTTT. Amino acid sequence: CSVEPGTGREAFF.